This T cell receptor beta chain came from a study of blood T cell repertoires in COVID-19. The overall study: The origin of the acute and convalescent COVID-19 samples was the United States, Italy and Spain.

The CDR3 sequence is 14 residues long. Trimming removed 2 bases at V and 8 bases at J, with 13 bases between. The germline V gene encodes CDR1 SGHVS and CDR2 FNYEAQ. Clones were read by immunoSEQ multiplex PCR, and TCRdb kept only the in-frame ones, dropping some. Counted here are 150,000 or so clones, 85% to 90% occurring once; the ten biggest clones make up about an eighth. J is TRBJ1-3 and V is TRBV7-6, with D tentatively TRBD1 (5 bases). This TCR came from a man between 18 and 35 years old with COVID-19, enrolled during active disease. Sequenced: peripheral blood. The CDR3 DNA reads TGTGCCAGCAGCTTAAGCTCTTGGGGGGACACCATATATTTT. It specifies CASSLSSWGDTIYF.